The 27 T cell receptor beta chains listed next were all sequenced from one sample in a study of vaccination and CD4 T cells after COVID-19. These receptors' antigens are unknown. With the Oncomine TCR Beta short-read assay, DNA from cultured CD4+ T cells was sequenced. TCRdb re-analysed the PCR reads in MiXCR, keeping a single row per CDR3 protein. The sample contains around 7,800 distinct CDR3 sequences, around a third of which appear only once. Indicated treatment: approximately nine-day PBMC culture with coronavirus spike peptide pools or control peptides (ViraFEST assay). Prior to the COVID-19 pandemic (2011-2018), the unexposed donor's CD4+ T cells were collected. The sequenced sample consisted of CD4+ T cells from blood, cultured in vitro. All receptors come from a human donor in good health.

Here the CDR3 reads CASGGGQGGSYNSPLHF. DNA for the CDR3: TGTGCCAGCGGTGGAGGGCAGGGAGGTTCCTATAATTCACCCCTCCACTTT. The gene calls are TRBV6-1 and TRBJ1-6; D is perhaps TRBD1 (5 bases). Germline CDR1 reads MNHNS; CDR2 reads SASEGT. This CDR3 has 17 residues. Trimming left V 8 bases short and J 1 base short, with 18 bases between.

The chain couples TRBV4-2 to TRBJ2-7; 7 nucleotides line up with TRBD1. This CDR3 is built from 13 residues. Germline V CDR1 and CDR2: LGHNA, YNFKEQ. The V gene end was trimmed by 2 bases and the J gene end by 3 bases; junction bases not matched to a gene: 1. The CDR3, as DNA: TGTGCCAGCAGCCAAACAGGGGACTACGAGCAGTACTTC. Protein product: CASSQTGDYEQYF.

This clonotype was observed a few times. This chain connects TRBV7-6 to TRBJ2-7, with 12 bases fitting TRBD2. The CDR3 runs 15 residues. Germline V lookup: CDR1 SGHVS, CDR2 FNYEAQ. Germline trimming cut 5 bases from V and 9 bases from J; bases unmatched to any gene: 11. CDR3 sequence: CASSGLAGGLQAQYF. The CDR3 coding sequence is TGTGCCAGCAGCGGTCTAGCGGGGGGGCTTCAAGCGCAGTACTTC.

This clonotype turned up a few times. CDR3 amino acids: CASSVTSGANVLTF. The CDR3 DNA sequence: TGTGCCAGCAGCGTTACAAGTGGGGCCAACGTCCTGACTTTC. The chain couples TRBV9 to TRBJ2-6; D is uncertain. CDR1 SGDLS and CDR2 YYNGEE come from the germline V gene. Trimming cost V 2 bases and J 3 bases, with 6 bases left between them. The CDR3 extends over 14 amino acids.

This clonotype was picked up a small number of times. The rearrangement links TRBV19 to TRBJ2-3, with D possibly matching TRBD1 (6 bases). Trimming removed 5 bases from V and 2 bases from J, with 17 bases in between. The germline gives CDR1 LNHDA, CDR2 SQIVND (reference sequence). This CDR3 region has 16 residues. This CDR3 is CASSPGARLHTDTQYF. CDR3 in DNA: TGTGCCAGTAGTCCAGGGGCAAGGTTGCACACAGATACGCAGTATTTT.

This clonotype appeared a few times. The chain uses TRBV15 and TRBJ2-4, with TRBD1 matching over 8 bases. J was trimmed by 8 bases and V by 0 bases; bases with no gene match: 6. Germline-derived CDR1 and CDR2 are LNHNV and YYDKDF (reference sequence). The length of the CDR3 is 15 residues. CDR3 DNA: TGTGCCACCAGCAGAGATGGACAGGGTTTAGACATTCAGTACTTC. It encodes CATSRDGQGLDIQYF.

The chain carries TRBV4-2 and TRBJ1-2, with TRBD1 matching over 9 bases. CDR3 size: 14 residues. The junction had 5 bases not matched to a gene; V was cut back by 1 base and J by 8 bases. The germline V gene encodes CDR1 LGHNA and CDR2 YNFKEQ. CDR3 bases: TGTGCCAGCAGCCAAGGGGACAGGGTAGAGGGCTACACCTTC. Protein: CASSQGDRVEGYTF.

This clonotype was seen a handful of times. The chain has TRBV3-1 and TRBJ1-6; TRBD1 matches 11 bases. Trimming took 3 bases from V and 14 from J; bases not matched to a gene: 15. Germline CDR1 and CDR2: LGHDT and YNNKEL (reference sequence). CDR3 length: 17 residues. The CDR3, as DNA: TGTGCCAGCAGCCATGGACTTGGGACAGGGGGAGGTTCGGCCCTCCACTTT. Protein: CASSHGLGTGGGSALHF.

In this sample, this clonotype turned up a few times. The chain carries TRBV20-1 and TRBJ2-5, with TRBD2 identical over 11 bases. CDR3 size: 15 residues. CDR1 is DFQATT and CDR2 is SNEGSKA in the germline V gene (reference sequence). The junction had 5 bases not matched to a gene; V was cut back by 5 bases and J by 0 bases. The CDR3 nucleotides read TGCAGTGCTCAGATAGCGGGGGGGAACCAAGAGACCCAGTACTTC. Encoded protein: CSAQIAGGNQETQYF.

This clonotype appeared a few times. V is TRBV6-1 and J is TRBJ1-2; D is ambiguous. Deletions cut 1 base from V and 4 bases from J, with 13 bases between. This CDR3 is built from 15 residues. Germline CDR1 and CDR2: MNHNS and SASEGT. The CDR3 nucleotides read TGTGCCAGCAGTGAAGTGGTGGCAGACCTCTATGGCTACACCTTC. It encodes CASSEVVADLYGYTF.

CDR3 bases: TGTGCCAGCATGGGGGTAGAGACCCAGTACTTC. The encoded protein is CASMGVETQYF. This chain connects TRBV2 to TRBJ2-5, with D perhaps assigned TRBD1 or TRBD2 (5 bases each). The ends were cut back, 7 bases at V and 4 bases at J, with 7 bases in the middle. The germline gives CDR1 SNHLY, CDR2 FYNNEI. The CDR3 runs to 11 residues.

The chain joins TRBV7-8 to TRBJ1-1, with 7 bases aligning to TRBD1. Germline assignment: CDR1 SGHVS and CDR2 FQNEAQ. The CDR3 contains 16 residues. Losses at the gene ends were 6 bases for V and 0 bases for J; bases not matched to a gene: 10. This chain's CDR3 is CASRSGTANMNTEAFF. The CDR3 nucleotides are TGTGCCAGCAGATCCGGGACAGCTAACATGAACACTGAAGCTTTCTTT. Full variable domain (rest looked up from reference TRBV7-8 and TRBJ1-1): GAGVSQSPRYKVAKRGQDVALRCDPISGHVSLFWYQQALGQGPEFLTYFQNEAQLDKSGLPSDRFFAERPEGSVSTLKIQRTQQEDSAVYLCASRSGTANMNTEAFFGQGTRLTVV.

V and J are TRBV20-1 and TRBJ1-6; TRBD1 might be the D (5 bases). This CDR3 contains 15 residues. The germline V and J ends were trimmed by 5 bases and 5 bases, with 16 bases remaining between them. The germline V gene has CDR1 DFQATT and CDR2 SNEGSKA (reference sequence). CDR3 sequence reads: CSALPGGSDNSPLHF. The CDR3 DNA reads as TGCAGTGCTCTGCCGGGGGGGAGCGATAATTCACCCCTCCACTTT.

The chain couples TRBV7-2 to TRBJ1-4, with D uncertain. Looked up from germline, CDR1 is SGHTA and CDR2 is FQGNSA. The CDR3 runs 13 residues. The V and J ends lost 1 base and 8 bases respectively, with 8 bases between them. CDR3 nucleotides: TGTGCCAGCAGCTTAGGGGAAGAGGAAAAACTGTTTTTT. It specifies CASSLGEEEKLFF.

This clonotype showed up just once. The V and J genes are TRBV11-2 and TRBJ2-1, with unresolved D. The CDR3 is 14 amino acids. V gave up 5 bases and J gave up 6 bases, with 14 bases separating them. CDR1 is SGHAT, CDR2 FQNNGV, per germline. The CDR3 region is CASSPQYQINEQFF. The CDR3 nucleotides read TGTGCCAGCAGCCCCCAATATCAGATCAATGAGCAGTTCTTC.

This sequence joins TRBV9 and TRBJ2-3; D might be TRBD1 (5 bases). This CDR3 contains 14 residues. The V end was cut by 7 bases, the J end by 0 bases, with 12 bases between. Germline V gives CDR1 SGDLS, CDR2 YYNGEE. CDR3 nucleotide sequence: TGTGCCAGCGGAAACCAGGGCAGCACAGATACGCAGTATTTT. Translating it yields CASGNQGSTDTQYF.

This clonotype has only a few counts. This rearrangement joins TRBV27 to TRBJ1-5; D unresolved. Germline CDR1 and CDR2: MNHEY and SMNVEV (reference sequence). The CDR3 is made up of 13 amino acids. V lost 3 bases, J lost 6 bases, and 9 bases lay in between. As DNA, the CDR3 is TGTGCCAGCAGTTTTAGTTTGAGTCAGCCCCAGCATTTT. The encoded protein is CASSFSLSQPQHF.

The chain couples TRBV5-1 to TRBJ2-3, with TRBD1 as a possible D gene (5 bases). The V end was cut by 0 bases, the J end by 1 base, with 12 bases between. This CDR3 is 16 amino acids long. Per the germline V gene, CDR1 is SGHRS and CDR2 is YFSETQ. The CDR3 nucleotides read TGCGCCAGCAGCTTGGTGGGCAGGGCGGGCACAGATACGCAGTATTTT. Protein: CASSLVGRAGTDTQYF. The full variable domain, with the rest looked up from reference TRBV5-1 and TRBJ2-3, is KAGVTQTPRYLIKTRGQQVTLSCSPISGHRSVSWYQQTPGQGLQFLFEYFSETQRNKGNFPGRFSGRQFSNSRSEMNVSTLELGDSALYLCASSLVGRAGTDTQYFGPGTRLTVL.

This clonotype has a handful of counts. The gene calls are TRBV7-3 and TRBJ2-5; D perhaps matches TRBD2 (7 bases). Germline V gene data show CDR1 as SGHTA and CDR2 as FQGTGA. The CDR3 is 15 residues long. V shed 2 bases and J shed 5 bases, with 15 bases lying between them. The CDR3 here is CASSLGGGGGETQYF. CDR3 sequence (DNA): TGTGCCAGCAGCTTAGGAGGGGGGGGCGGCGAGACCCAGTACTTC.

This chain uses TRBV7-3 with TRBJ1-1, with no clear D. This CDR3 is 13 amino acids long. Germline values: CDR1 SGHTA, CDR2 FQGTGA. Deletions cut 2 bases from V and 5 bases from J, with 9 bases between. As DNA, the CDR3 is TGTGCCAGCAGCTTATGGGAGGGAACTGAAGCTTTCTTT. Translated, it gives CASSLWEGTEAFF.

This clonotype is medium-sized by share. The J gene is TRBJ1-1, the V gene TRBV7-6; D gene unclear. CDR3 size: 13 residues. Trimming cost V 1 base and J 7 bases, with 10 bases left between them. Germline CDR1 reads SGHVS; CDR2 reads FNYEAQ. CDR3 in amino acids: CASSLEWGGEAFF. CDR3 DNA: TGTGCCAGCAGCTTAGAATGGGGTGGTGAAGCTTTCTTT. Using reference TRBV7-6 and TRBJ1-1 for the parts outside the CDR3, the full variable domain is GAGVSQSPRYKVTKRGQDVALRCDPISGHVSLYWYRQALGQGPEFLTYFNYEAQQDKSGLPNDRFSAERPEGSISTLTIQRTEQRDSAMYRCASSLEWGGEAFFGQGTRLTVV.

CDR3 sequence: CSASDGYQPQHF. The CDR3 DNA follows: TGCAGTGCTAGCGACGGATATCAGCCCCAGCATTTT. V is TRBV20-1 and J is TRBJ1-5; unclear D gene. The CDR3 is 12 amino acids. The germline V gene encodes CDR1 DFQATT and CDR2 SNEGSKA (reference sequence). Trimming removed 3 bases from V and 5 bases from J, with 8 bases in between.

The CDR3 loop is CASTHRRGSDEQFF. In DNA, the CDR3 is TGTGCCAGCACCCATCGTCGGGGATCAGATGAGCAGTTCTTC. V is TRBV6-1 and J is TRBJ2-1; D may be TRBD2 (5 bases). CDR3 length equals 14 residues. The germline V gene has CDR1 MNHNS and CDR2 SASEGT. V gave up 7 bases and J gave up 8 bases, with 18 bases separating them.

The chain joins TRBV12-3 or TRBV12-4 to TRBJ1-2; TRBD1 agrees at 8 bases. J was trimmed by 6 bases and V by 3 bases; bases with no gene match: 9. CDR3 length equals 15 residues. CDR3 loop: CASSFWQGASDGYTF. Written as DNA, the CDR3 is TGTGCCAGCAGTTTTTGGCAGGGGGCTTCCGATGGCTACACCTTC.

The rearrangement uses TRBV7-9 and TRBJ1-1, with 7 positions matching TRBD1. V lost 9 bases and J lost 5; bases outside the gene matches: 6. The germline V gene has CDR1 SEHNR and CDR2 FQNEAQ (reference sequence). The CDR3 spans 12 residues. CDR3: CASVQGRTEAFF. The CDR3, as DNA: TGTGCCAGTGTACAGGGGCGGACTGAAGCTTTCTTT.

The V and J genes are TRBV20-1 and TRBJ2-4; 7 bases match TRBD1. The CDR3 consists of 13 residues. In germline, CDR1 is DFQATT, CDR2 SNEGSKA (reference sequence). Trimming at V came to 6 bases and at J to 9 bases, leaving 11 bases not matched to a gene. The CDR3 DNA reads TGCAGTGCCCCCGACCGGGACAGAGGCATTCAGTACTTC. This sequence encodes CSAPDRDRGIQYF.

This clonotype was seen a few times. The V gene is TRBV20-1, the J gene TRBJ1-3, with D perhaps matching TRBD1 (6 bases). Per the germline V gene, CDR1 is DFQATT and CDR2 is SNEGSKA (reference sequence). Trimming cost V 3 bases and J 11 bases, with 17 bases left between them. CDR3 length: 13 residues. CDR3 nucleotides: TGCAGTGCTAGGGACAGTTCCTCCCCCGCCATATATTTT. It specifies CSARDSSSPAIYF.